The 32 T cell receptor beta chains given below trace back to one sample, sequenced in a study of T-cell memory formation after mild COVID-19. Each CDR3 protein gets one entry after TCRdb re-called the 5' RACE reads with MiXCR. The data show hundreds of thousands of distinct CDR3 sequences, 20% to 25% seen once. Sequencing input: PBMCs or a T cell subset sorted from them (not recorded which). Receptor source: an adult woman who had mild COVID-19 (a few samples of this study predate the infection). Cell type and time point are not known.

The chain links TRBV11-3 to TRBJ1-3; TRBD1 matches 7 bases. V trimming: 5 bases; J trimming: 0 bases; junction bases outside the gene matches: 7. The CDR3 covers 16 residues. Germline CDR1 is SGHNT and CDR2 is YENEEA. CDR3 nucleotide sequence: TGTGCCAGCAGCGCTAGACAGGGAGACTCTGGAAACACCATATATTTT. Its protein is CASSARQGDSGNTIYF.

The chain joins TRBV20-1 to TRBJ1-2, with a tentative D call TRBD1 (6 bases). V was cut by 6 bases and J by 12 bases, with 20 bases left in between. CDR3 length equals 12 residues. The germline gives CDR1 DFQATT, CDR2 SNEGSKA (reference sequence). The CDR3 region is CSAYQGLLLHTF. Here the CDR3 DNA reads TGCAGTGCGTATCAGGGGTTACTTCTCCACACCTTC.

This clonotype has only a few counts. One junction end does not reproduce the germline sequence, and a read error may be involved. V is TRBV4-3 and J is TRBJ2-7; no reliable D call. The germline gives CDR1 LGHNA, CDR2 YSLEER. The CDR3 is 15 residues long. The CDR3 here is CAGSQDPDRLTEQYF. The CDR3 bases are TGCGCCGGCAGCCAAGATCCTGATAGACTTACCGAGCAGTACTTC.

The genes are TRBV2 and TRBJ1-6, with a tentative D call TRBD1 (5 bases). The CDR3 has 13 residues. Germline CDR1 is SNHLY and CDR2 is FYNNEI. The germline V and J ends were trimmed by 2 bases and 7 bases, with 6 bases remaining between them. CDR3 residues: CASSEWGNSPLHF. Written as DNA, the CDR3 is TGTGCCAGCAGTGAATGGGGGAATTCACCCCTCCACTTT.

This clonotype occurred a few times. The rearrangement links TRBV20-1 to TRBJ2-5; 10 bases map to TRBD2. This CDR3 region has 14 residues. Germline CDR1 DFQATT, CDR2 SNEGSKA (reference sequence). V lost 3 bases and J lost 5; bases outside the gene matches: 6. CDR3 in DNA: TGCAGTGCTAGCTTAGCGGGGGGCCGGGAGACCCAGTACTTC. Protein sequence: CSASLAGGRETQYF.

This chain connects TRBV29-1 to TRBJ2-5, with D unresolved. CDR1 SQVTM and CDR2 ANQGSEA come from the germline V gene. Trimming removed 0 bases from V and 13 bases from J, with 12 bases in between. The CDR3 covers 11 residues. CDR3 in amino acids: CSVEDPDPAYF. CDR3 sequence (DNA): TGCAGCGTTGAAGACCCCGACCCGGCGTACTTC.

This chain connects TRBV7-2 to TRBJ1-1, with D unclear. There are 14 residues in the CDR3. V lost 2 bases and J 5 bases, leaving 12 bases between the germline ends. CDR1 and CDR2 from the germline V gene are SGHTA and FQGNSA. Here the CDR3 reads CASSLQPGITEAFF. The CDR3 bases are TGTGCCAGCAGCTTACAACCGGGTATAACTGAAGCTTTCTTT. The variable domain in full, completed from reference TRBV7-2 and TRBJ1-1, reads GAGVSQSPSNKVTEKGKDVELRCDPISGHTALYWYRQSLGQGLEFLIYFQGNSAPDKSGLPSDRFSAERTGGSVSTLTIQRTQQEDSAVYLCASSLQPGITEAFFGQGTRLTVV.

J is TRBJ2-3 and V is TRBV2; D is perhaps TRBD2 (5 bases). V was shortened by 6 bases and J by 1 base, with 11 bases between the two germline ends. CDR1 and CDR2 from the germline V gene are SNHLY and FYNNEI. The CDR3 has 14 amino acids. CDR3 sequence reads: CASRLSGGTDTQYF. As DNA, the CDR3 is TGTGCCAGCAGACTATCCGGGGGCACAGATACGCAGTATTTT.

The CDR3 loop is CASSLWASGRYEQYF. Here the CDR3 DNA reads TGTGCCAGCAGCTTGTGGGCTAGCGGGAGATACGAGCAGTACTTC. The genes are TRBV5-6 and TRBJ2-7; TRBD2 agrees at 10 bases. Trimming at V came to 1 base and at J to 4 bases, leaving 5 bases not matched to a gene. The CDR3 contains 15 residues. CDR1 is SGHDT, CDR2 YYEEEE, per germline.

The rearrangement joins TRBV18 to TRBJ2-2; D possibly corresponds to TRBD1 (6 bases). This CDR3 spans 13 amino acids. The V end lost 2 bases, the J end lost 6 bases, and 7 bases lay between the germline ends. Germline V gene sequence: CDR1 KGHSH, CDR2 LQKENI. This CDR3 reads CASSPRTAGELFF. For the CDR3, the DNA is TGTGCCAGCTCACCAAGGACAGCCGGGGAGCTGTTTTTT. Using reference TRBV18 and TRBJ2-2 for the parts outside the CDR3, the full variable domain is NAGVMQNPRHLVRRRGQEARLRCSPMKGHSHVYWYRQLPEEGLKFMVYLQKENIIDESGMPKERFSAEFPKEGPSILRIQQVVRGDSAAYFCASSPRTAGELFFGEGSRLTVL.

This clonotype was counted a few times. The chain's CDR3 is CASSLWLAGVRSYNEQFF. CDR3 bases: TGTGCCAGCAGTTTATGGCTAGCGGGAGTTAGGTCCTACAATGAGCAGTTCTTC. The chain links TRBV27 to TRBJ2-1, with TRBD2 matching 10 bases. This CDR3 contains 18 residues. The germline CDR1 and CDR2 sequences are MNHEY and SMNVEV (reference sequence). J lost 1 base, V lost 1 base, and 7 bases had no gene match.

This sequence joins TRBV12-3 or TRBV12-4 and TRBJ2-2; perhaps TRBD2 as D (7 bases). Trimming shortened V by 2 bases and J by 3 bases, and 16 bases separated the two germline ends. The CDR3 has 17 amino acids. The CDR3 protein is CASSLSQGRADTGELFF. DNA of the CDR3: TGTGCCAGCAGTTTATCCCAGGGGAGGGCCGACACCGGGGAGCTGTTTTTT.

The chain employs TRBV4-2 and TRBJ2-2; D may be TRBD1 (7 bases). The CDR3 runs 18 residues. Germline V gives CDR1 LGHNA, CDR2 YNFKEQ. Deletions cut 3 bases from V and 5 bases from J, with 22 bases between. The CDR3: CASSHATASGGGTGELFF. Here the CDR3 DNA reads TGTGCCAGCAGCCACGCCACCGCCTCAGGGGGAGGAACCGGGGAGCTGTTTTTT.

This clonotype turned up a few times. The chain employs TRBV4-1 and TRBJ2-3, with TRBD2 matching 14 bases. This CDR3 is built from 16 residues. V lost 4 bases, J lost 5 bases, and 5 bases stayed unmatched. Germline values: CDR1 MGHRA, CDR2 YSYEKL. CDR3 amino acids: CASSPTSGGAEDTQYF. The CDR3 DNA reads as TGCGCCAGCAGCCCGACTAGCGGGGGGGCCGAAGATACGCAGTATTTT.

This clonotype was seen a few times. The chain has TRBV12-3 or TRBV12-4 and TRBJ1-1, with 9 positions matching TRBD1. CDR3 length: 14 residues. J gave up 4 bases and V 5 bases, and 5 bases lay outside the gene matches. This CDR3 reads CASSLQGAVTEAFF. In nucleotides, the CDR3 is TGTGCCAGCAGTCTACAGGGGGCGGTCACTGAAGCTTTCTTT.

Only a few counts were recorded for this clonotype. The chain recombines TRBV12-3 or TRBV12-4 with TRBJ1-5, with 9 bases that match TRBD1. The CDR3 totals 15 residues. V was pared by 5 bases and J by 6 bases, with 8 bases of the junction left unmatched. CDR3 sequence (DNA): TGTGCCAGCAGTGGCGGGACAGGGTTATCTCAGCCCCAGCATTTT. Its protein product is CASSGGTGLSQPQHF.

This chain links TRBV5-1 with TRBJ2-5; 8 positions match TRBD2. The germline V gene encodes CDR1 SGHRS and CDR2 YFSETQ. This CDR3 spans 16 amino acids. The junction had 11 bases not matched to a gene; V was cut back by 0 bases and J by 7 bases. CDR3 nucleotide sequence: TGCGCCAGCAGCTTGGAAGGGACTCATCGGGAGGGGACCCAGTACTTC. Amino acid sequence: CASSLEGTHREGTQYF.

The chain is built from TRBV6-5 and TRBJ2-7; no firm D call. Deletions cut 6 bases from V and 0 bases from J, with 18 bases between. From germline, CDR1 is MNHEY and CDR2 SVGAGI. This CDR3 region has 16 residues. The DNA of the CDR3 is TGTGCCAGCAGCCACCAGACCCCCACGGCCTCCTACGAGCAGTACTTC. Encoded protein: CASSHQTPTASYEQYF.

This clonotype was seen a handful of times. This chain uses TRBV7-3 with TRBJ2-1; D call uncertain. V lost 1 base and J 4 bases, leaving 5 bases between the germline ends. The CDR3 is made up of 13 amino acids. The germline V gene encodes CDR1 SGHTA and CDR2 FQGTGA. CDR3 sequence (DNA): TGTGCCAGCAGCTTAAACGCATACAATGAGCAGTTCTTC. As protein: CASSLNAYNEQFF. Complete variable domain (other parts from reference TRBV7-3 and TRBJ2-1): GAGVSQTPSNKVTEKGKYVELRCDPISGHTALYWYRQSLGQGPEFLIYFQGTGAADDSGLPNDRFFAVRPEGSVSTLKIQRTERGDSAVYLCASSLNAYNEQFFGPGTRLTVL.

V is TRBV12-3 or TRBV12-4 and J is TRBJ2-2, with 7 bases fitting TRBD1. V trimming: 4 bases; J trimming: 2 bases; junction bases outside the gene matches: 13. This CDR3 has 18 residues. The CDR3 region is CASSSRRPGQSNTGELFF. In DNA form, the CDR3 reads TGTGCCAGCAGTTCTCGGCGACCGGGACAGAGTAACACCGGGGAGCTGTTTTTT.

At least ten counts were recorded for this clonotype. The DNA for the CDR3 is TGCGCCAGCAGCTTGGAAGCTCGCGTGGGAGAGACCCAGTACTTC. It is translated as CASSLEARVGETQYF. This rearrangement joins TRBV5-1 to TRBJ2-5; D is unclear. CDR1 SGHRS and CDR2 YFSETQ come from the germline V gene. The CDR3 length is 15 residues. Trimming stripped 0 bases from V and 4 bases from J, with 13 bases between.

The genes are TRBV11-2 and TRBJ2-5, with a weak D call TRBD1 (6 bases). The CDR3 has 15 amino acids. CDR1 and CDR2 from the germline V gene are SGHAT and FQNNGV. Trimming removed 0 bases from V and 3 bases from J, with 11 bases in between. The CDR3 loop is CASSLDGAGEETQYF. CDR3 coding DNA: TGTGCCAGCAGCTTAGATGGGGCAGGGGAAGAGACCCAGTACTTC.

The chain joins TRBV7-6 to TRBJ1-5; D remains ambiguous. Trimming removed 5 bases at V and 5 bases at J, with 16 bases between. The CDR3 totals 15 residues. CDR1 SGHVS and CDR2 FNYEAQ come from the germline V gene. The CDR3 loop is CASSRGPGSDQPQHF. CDR3 nucleotide sequence: TGTGCCAGCAGCCGAGGACCCGGGTCCGATCAGCCCCAGCATTTT.

This clonotype has a handful of counts. The chain combines TRBV7-8 with TRBJ2-7; 9 bases are a match to TRBD1. Germline CDR1 SGHVS, CDR2 FQNEAQ. The CDR3 runs 16 residues. V lost 1 base to trimming and J lost 5 bases; unmatched junction nucleotides: 9. CDR3 sequence: CASSLGPGQGAHEQYF. The CDR3 DNA reads as TGTGCCAGCAGCTTAGGACCGGGACAGGGAGCTCACGAGCAGTACTTC. Variable domain in full (rest from reference TRBV7-8 and TRBJ2-7): GAGVSQSPRYKVAKRGQDVALRCDPISGHVSLFWYQQALGQGPEFLTYFQNEAQLDKSGLPSDRFFAERPEGSVSTLKIQRTQQEDSAVYLCASSLGPGQGAHEQYFGPGTRLTVT.

In this sample, this clonotype turned up a few times. This chain connects TRBV7-8 to TRBJ1-4, with D perhaps TRBD1 (6 bases). The germline V gene encodes CDR1 SGHVS and CDR2 FQNEAQ. The CDR3 runs 16 residues. Deletions cut 3 bases from V and 3 bases from J, with 14 bases between. In DNA, the CDR3 is TGTGCCAGCAGCTTCTACAGGGTTCGCTCTAATGAAAAACTGTTTTTT. Translated, it gives CASSFYRVRSNEKLFF. The whole variable domain, remainder taken from reference TRBV7-8 and TRBJ1-4, is GAGVSQSPRYKVAKRGQDVALRCDPISGHVSLFWYQQALGQGPEFLTYFQNEAQLDKSGLPSDRFFAERPEGSVSTLKIQRTQQEDSAVYLCASSFYRVRSNEKLFFGSGTQLSVL.

This CDR3 reads CASSSRAGYTDTQYF. The DNA of the CDR3 is TGTGCCAGCAGCTCGCGAGCGGGATACACAGATACGCAGTATTTT. The genes are TRBV11-3 and TRBJ2-3; 7 bases match TRBD2. After removal of 4 bases from V and 2 bases from J, the junction contained 6 bases not matched to a gene. This CDR3 has 15 amino acids. The germline V gene encodes CDR1 SGHNT and CDR2 YENEEA.

This clonotype occurred a few times. CDR3 sequence reads: CASSLDGSTGELFF. The CDR3 nucleotides read TGCGCCAGCAGCTTGGACGGAAGCACCGGGGAGCTGTTTTTT. This chain connects TRBV5-1 to TRBJ2-2; D gene uncertain. Germline CDR1 and CDR2: SGHRS and YFSETQ. This CDR3 comprises 14 residues. V shed 0 bases and J shed 4 bases, with 7 bases lying between them.

This clonotype was picked up many times. The chain uses TRBV30 and TRBJ2-1; 10 bases fit TRBD2. This CDR3 is built from 14 residues. Germline lookup yields CDR1 GTSNPN and CDR2 SVGIG (reference sequence). The trim removed 3 bases at V and 4 bases at J, leaving 3 bases unmatched. The chain's CDR3 is CAWRLAGPYNEQFF. The CDR3 region has the DNA TGTGCCTGGAGACTAGCGGGGCCTTACAATGAGCAGTTCTTC.

V and J are TRBV7-9 and TRBJ2-3; maybe TRBD1 (6 bases). The CDR3 spans 11 residues. From germline, CDR1 is SEHNR and CDR2 FQNEAQ (reference sequence). CDR3 sequence reads: CASQGTDTQYF. CDR3 in DNA: TGTGCGAGTCAGGGGACAGATACGCAGTATTTT.

This clonotype appeared many times. The chain employs TRBV12-3 or TRBV12-4 and TRBJ1-4, with 9 bases lining up with TRBD1. With V trimmed by 3 bases and J by 6 bases, 2 bases remained unmatched. The CDR3 has 14 residues. CDR3 coding DNA: TGTGCCAGCAGTTTCCGGGACAGGGATGAAAAACTGTTTTTT. It encodes CASSFRDRDEKLFF.

This clonotype was seen a handful of times. This chain joins TRBV29-1 and TRBJ2-5; either TRBD1 or TRBD2 may supply D (5 bases each). V was cut by 5 bases and J by 5 bases, with 18 bases left in between. CDR3 size: 14 residues. Germline V CDR1 and CDR2: SQVTM, ANQGSEA. In DNA, the CDR3 is TGCAGCGTTCGTTGGGACGGAGGTCGGGAGACCCAGTACTTC. Translating gives CSVRWDGGRETQYF.

This clonotype was seen more than once but under ten times. The V and J genes are TRBV20-1 and TRBJ1-2; no clear D gene. Deletions cut 5 bases from V and 4 bases from J, with 20 bases between. Germline V gene data show CDR1 as DFQATT and CDR2 as SNEGSKA (reference sequence). The CDR3 covers 15 residues. The CDR3 sequence: CSAGAGPLGAYGYTF. For the CDR3, the DNA is TGCAGTGCTGGAGCAGGACCGTTAGGAGCCTATGGCTACACCTTC.